These 23 T cell receptor beta chains originate from one sample sequenced in a study of T-cell reconstitution after alpha-beta-depleted transplantation in children. During its preparation, the TCRbeta library received unique molecular identifiers. TCRdb independently ran MiXCR on the PCR reads; one entry per CDR3 protein. Of 700,000 to 850,000 distinct CDR3 sequences in the sample, roughly 15% are singletons; the top ten hold 5%. Sequences were derived from PBMCs, mostly from graft donor cells, sampled 360 days after TCRalphabeta/CD19-depleted stem cell transplant. These receptors all stem from a male patient aged 10 to 17 who had a stem cell transplant for acute lymphoblastic leukemia, so the T cells may come from the graft donor.

This clonotype was seen only a few times. This chain connects TRBV12-3 or TRBV12-4 to TRBJ2-3; TRBD1 might be the D (5 bases). This CDR3 is 14 amino acids long. Trimming took off 8 bases at V and 6 bases at J, with 18 bases between the two ends. CDR3 DNA: TGTGCCAGCGGCGATTTAGGGGTAGGGGATACGCAGTATTTT. Encoded protein: CASGDLGVGDTQYF.

Turning to this clonotype: Because it lacks the conserved phenylalanine or tryptophan at the end, this CDR3 is likely a read error. The chain has TRBV7-9 and TRBJ2-1; 10 positions agree with TRBD2. V lost 2 bases to trimming and J lost 8 bases; unmatched junction nucleotides: 6. The CDR3 consists of 15 residues. The germline V gene encodes CDR1 SEHNR and CDR2 FQNEAQ (reference sequence). CDR3 amino acids: CASSLLAGVVDEQFC. CDR3 DNA sequence: TGTGCCAGCAGCTTACTAGCGGGAGTGGTCGATGAGCAGTTCTGC.

This chain uses TRBV15 with TRBJ2-2; 12 bases fit TRBD2. This CDR3 spans 21 amino acids. Per germline, CDR1 LNHNV and CDR2 YYDKDF (reference sequence). V trimming: 3 bases; J trimming: 0 bases; junction bases outside the gene matches: 14. The CDR3 sequence is CATSSARLAGDETANTGELFF. DNA of the CDR3: TGTGCCACCAGCAGTGCCAGACTAGCGGGAGACGAGACGGCGAACACCGGGGAGCTGTTTTTT.

This clonotype was seen a handful of times. J is TRBJ1-4 and V is TRBV12-3 or TRBV12-4; D gene ambiguous. V lost 5 bases, J lost 5 bases, and 15 bases lay in between. The CDR3 loop spans 15 amino acids. The CDR3 spells CASSPERRENEKLFF. The CDR3 DNA reads TGTGCCAGCAGTCCGGAAAGACGGGAGAATGAAAAACTGTTTTTT.

The rearrangement joins TRBV29-1 to TRBJ1-1; D gene uncertain. The CDR3 has 13 amino acids. Germline CDR1 and CDR2: SQVTM and ANQGSEA. The ends were cut back, 4 bases at V and 0 bases at J, with 9 bases in the middle. The CDR3: CSVVATLNTEAFF. DNA of the CDR3: TGCAGCGTTGTAGCAACCTTGAACACTGAAGCTTTCTTT.

This clonotype was counted a few times. The chain joins TRBV5-1 to TRBJ2-1, with no clear D. Trimming stripped 4 bases from V and 7 bases from J, with 21 bases between. The CDR3 consists of 16 residues. Germline V gene data show CDR1 as SGHRS and CDR2 as YFSETQ. In DNA form, the CDR3 reads TGCGCCAGCAGCCCCGTTATCTCGACCCCAAGGAATGAGCAGTTCTTC. This encodes CASSPVISTPRNEQFF.

This clonotype has ten or more counts. The V gene is TRBV5-1, the J gene TRBJ2-7, with a weak D call TRBD2 (6 bases). Trimming shortened V by 4 bases and J by 1 base, and 12 bases separated the two germline ends. The germline CDR1 and CDR2 sequences are SGHRS and YFSETQ. There are 14 residues in the CDR3. CDR3 sequence reads: CASSRAAGSYEQYF. The DNA for the CDR3 is TGCGCCAGCAGCCGCGCTGCGGGATCCTACGAGCAGTACTTC. Together with reference TRBV5-1 and TRBJ2-7, the CDR3 gives the full variable domain: KAGVTQTPRYLIKTRGQQVTLSCSPISGHRSVSWYQQTPGQGLQFLFEYFSETQRNKGNFPGRFSGRQFSNSRSEMNVSTLELGDSALYLCASSRAAGSYEQYFGPGTRLTVT.

This clonotype has more than one count but fewer than ten. The chain's CDR3 is CASSQTVRGITDTQYF. The CDR3 bases are TGTGCCAGCAGCCAAACTGTGCGGGGGATCACAGATACGCAGTATTTT. The J gene is TRBJ2-3, the V gene TRBV14; 7 nucleotides align to TRBD2. Per the germline V gene, CDR1 is SGHDN and CDR2 is FVKESK. The CDR3 contains 16 residues. Trimming cost V 2 bases and J 2 bases; bases outside gene matches: 7.

This clonotype was counted only a few times. The rearrangement links TRBV11-1 to TRBJ2-2; the D gene is possibly TRBD1 (5 bases). This CDR3 has 18 amino acids. Per the germline V gene, CDR1 is SGHAT and CDR2 is FQDESV (reference sequence). Trimming left V 1 base short and J 4 bases short, with 19 bases between. CDR3 in amino acids: CASSLVRRQGLSTGELFF. The CDR3 DNA follows: TGTGCCAGCAGCTTAGTGAGAAGGCAGGGCCTCTCCACCGGGGAGCTGTTTTTT.

The rearrangement uses TRBV6-5 and TRBJ1-1, with a tentative D call TRBD1 (6 bases). V lost 2 bases and J lost 7, with 14 bases in between. CDR3 length: 14 residues. CDR1 MNHEY and CDR2 SVGAGI come from the germline V gene. In DNA, the CDR3 is TGTGCCAGCAGTTACCGGGGGCGTTCGATTGAAGCTTTCTTT. Amino acid sequence: CASSYRGRSIEAFF.

This chain's CDR3 is CASSPPNSADSYNEQFF. CDR3 bases: TGTGCCAGCTCACCACCGAATAGCGCGGACTCCTACAATGAGCAGTTCTTC. The chain carries TRBV18 and TRBJ2-1; TRBD2 might be the D (5 bases). Germline CDR1 KGHSH, CDR2 LQKENI. V lost 0 bases, J lost 0 bases, and 12 bases lay in between. CDR3 length equals 17 residues.

At least ten counts were recorded for this clonotype. V usage is TRBV25-1 and J usage is TRBJ2-1; 7 nucleotides match TRBD1. Germline V lookup: CDR1 MGHDK, CDR2 SYGVNS. V trimming: 1 base; J trimming: 0 bases; junction bases outside the gene matches: 6. CDR3 length: 17 amino acids. CDR3 amino acids: CASSELAGGGSYNEQFF. CDR3 sequence (DNA): TGTGCCAGCAGTGAATTAGCAGGGGGTGGCTCCTACAATGAGCAGTTCTTC.

This clonotype has just a few counts. The chain is built from TRBV7-3 and TRBJ1-6; D possibly corresponds to TRBD1 (6 bases). The V gene lost 5 bases and the J gene lost 6 bases, with 17 bases spanning the gap. Per the germline V gene, CDR1 is SGHTA and CDR2 is FQGTGA. The length of the CDR3 is 16 residues. In DNA form, the CDR3 reads TGTGCCAGCAGCGCGTCAGGGGCTCGGGGTAATTCACCCCTCCACTTT. Protein product: CASSASGARGNSPLHF.

Worth noting for this clonotype: The junction and the germline gene differ at one end; a read error may be behind it. The chain joins TRBV7-3 to TRBJ2-6, with 9 bases that match TRBD1. The CDR3 consists of 20 residues. CDR1 SGHTA and CDR2 FQGTGA come from the germline V gene. In DNA form, the CDR3 reads TGTGCCAGCAGCATAACTAACAGGGGGCGTAGATTTGCCGGGGCCAACGTCCTGACTTTC. Amino acids: CASSITNRGRRFAGANVLTF.

This clonotype showed up many times. The chain links TRBV5-1 to TRBJ1-5; D gene ambiguous. The CDR3 covers 14 residues. Germline V gene data show CDR1 as SGHRS and CDR2 as YFSETQ. V was pared by 4 bases and J by 2 bases, with 10 bases between. As DNA, the CDR3 is TGCGCCAGCAGCGGAGGTGTTGGCAATCAGCCCCAGCATTTT. This gives the protein CASSGGVGNQPQHF.

This clonotype was counted at least ten times. The chain recombines TRBV5-5 with TRBJ2-3, with a possible D match to TRBD2 (5 bases). The V gene's germline CDR1 is SGHKS and CDR2 YYEKEE (reference sequence). The CDR3 has 15 residues. The ends were cut back, 2 bases at V and 4 bases at J, with 14 bases in the middle. In nucleotides, the CDR3 is TGTGCCAGCAGCTTAAGCGGCACGCGGCCAGATACGCAGTATTTT. Translated, it gives CASSLSGTRPDTQYF.

This clonotype was recorded a few times. This chain links TRBV29-1 with TRBJ2-1, with D possibly matching TRBD2 (5 bases). CDR1 and CDR2 (germline): SQVTM, ANQGSEA. Trimming cost V 3 bases and J 9 bases, with 9 bases left between them. The CDR3 is 11 residues long. DNA of the CDR3: TGCAGCGTTGATATAGCGCGTGAGCAGTTCTTC. This sequence encodes CSVDIAREQFF.

This clonotype appeared a few times. The V and J genes are TRBV27 and TRBJ2-1; 13 nucleotides align to TRBD2. Germline CDR1 and CDR2: MNHEY and SMNVEV (reference sequence). This CDR3 is 14 amino acids long. J was trimmed by 8 bases and V by 6 bases; bases with no gene match: 4. The CDR3 here is CASRLAGGQDEQFF. The CDR3 DNA sequence: TGTGCCAGCAGACTAGCGGGAGGGCAAGATGAGCAGTTCTTC.

This clonotype has a count of ten or more. This chain links TRBV12-3 or TRBV12-4 with TRBJ2-2, with TRBD2 identical over 8 bases. The CDR3 totals 15 residues. J lost 4 bases, V lost 5 bases, and 6 bases had no gene match. For the CDR3, the DNA is TGTGCCAGCAGTGAAGCGGGAGCGGTCACCGGGGAGCTGTTTTTT. Its translation: CASSEAGAVTGELFF.

This chain connects TRBV5-1 to TRBJ2-2; D not resolved. V lost 6 bases and J lost 1, with 10 bases in between. From germline, CDR1 is SGHRS and CDR2 YFSETQ. This CDR3 has 14 residues. Written as DNA, the CDR3 is TGCGCCAGCAAGAAAGGAGAGAACACCGGGGAGCTGTTTTTT. Protein product: CASKKGENTGELFF.

CDR3 DNA: TGCAGCGTTGATGTCGGGAGGGCCGGGTCCTACGAGCAGTACTTC. Its protein is CSVDVGRAGSYEQYF. The rearrangement joins TRBV29-1 to TRBJ2-7; 8 positions match TRBD2. V lost 3 bases and J lost 1; bases outside the gene matches: 8. CDR1 is SQVTM and CDR2 is ANQGSEA in the germline V gene. CDR3 size: 15 residues.

This clonotype has only a few counts. V usage is TRBV7-2 and J usage is TRBJ2-2; 8 bases are shared with TRBD2. V lost 8 bases and J lost 7; bases outside the gene matches: 9. This CDR3 has 14 amino acids. Germline assignment: CDR1 SGHTA and CDR2 FQGNSA. The DNA of the CDR3 is TGTGCCAGCCTCGGGAGGGCCAACGGCGGGGAGCTGTTTTTT. Residues: CASLGRANGGELFF. Based on the CDR3 plus reference TRBV7-2 and TRBJ2-2, the full variable domain is GAGVSQSPSNKVTEKGKDVELRCDPISGHTALYWYRQSLGQGLEFLIYFQGNSAPDKSGLPSDRFSAERTGGSVSTLTIQRTQQEDSAVYLCASLGRANGGELFFGEGSRLTVL.

This clonotype was observed a handful of times. The rearrangement links TRBV20-1 to TRBJ1-1; 9 bases match TRBD1. With V trimmed by 2 bases and J by 2 bases, 6 bases remained unmatched. Per germline, CDR1 DFQATT and CDR2 SNEGSKA (reference sequence). The CDR3 contains 15 residues. CDR3: CSARRHRGLNTEAFF. The DNA of the CDR3 is TGCAGTGCTAGAAGGCACAGGGGGCTTAACACTGAAGCTTTCTTT.